This T cell receptor beta chain stems from a study of T cell repertoires and leukemia-associated antigens. Study at large: Each sample gave roughly 3 to 5.5 million effective reads.

In this sample, this clonotype turned up once. Antigen: not known. Before use, CD3+ T cells rested overnight in serum-free medium. TCRdb re-called the 5' RACE reads with MiXCR, one entry per CDR3 protein. Here the sample spans about 9,800 distinct CDR3 sequences, 43% being singletons. Findings and caveats of the study: V, J, VDJ and CDR3 counts did not differ significantly among groups. Specificity and function of the expanded clones need further investigation.

Sequenced sample: CD3+ T cells sorted from blood and cultured. This TCR came from a female donor in good health.

CDR3 sequence (DNA): TGCGCCAGCAGACGGACAGGACACCTGAACACTGAAGCTTTCTTT. Protein: CASRRTGHLNTEAFF. The genes are TRBV23-1 and TRBJ1-1, with 7 bases fitting TRBD1. TRBV23-1 is placed among ORFs of uncertain function. After removal of 6 bases from V and 0 bases from J, the junction contained 7 bases not matched to a gene. The CDR3 spans 15 residues.